The sequence of this TCR beta chain was determined in a study of cytomegalovirus exposure and HLA in healthy donors. The length of the CDR3 is 14 residues. Germline lookup yields CDR1 SGDLS and CDR2 YYNGEE. Trimming pared 0 bases from V and 3 bases from J, leaving 10 bases between. In the PCR, 60 Vbeta and 13 Jbeta primers were used. The table came from immunoSEQ multiplex PCR; TCRdb's copy has only in-frame clones and leaves some out. Of some 150,000 clones listed, around 86% are singletons. This clonotype was sampled from a woman aged 45-59 years in good health and CMV-seropositive. The sequenced sample was PBMCs. The chain recombines TRBV9 with TRBJ2-7; D is undetermined. CDR3 coding DNA: TGTGCCAGCAGCGTAGCTATCGGAGTCTACGAGCAGTACTTC. It encodes CASSVAIGVYEQYF.